The entry below describes one T cell receptor beta chain. Its specificity is not known. These data belong to a study of Tregs in tolerant kidney transplant recipients. On the study more broadly: Related graft donors supplied nonmyeloablative bone marrow transplants, and mixed chimerism was transient. Study-wide points: Changing PCR primers prevented nucleotide comparison between some patients' samples. The most relevant donor-specific Treg TCRbeta repertoire apparently came from expansion with activated donor B cells.

Germline V gene data show CDR1 as MNHEY and CDR2 as SMNVEV (reference sequence). The CDR3 spans 18 residues. The V end lost 6 bases, the J end lost 5 bases, and 29 bases lay between the germline ends. CD4+CD25+CD127- Tregs, CD4+CD25- non-Tregs, CD4 and CD8 cells were sorted. Clones were sequenced by immunoSEQ multiplex PCR, and TCRdb holds only the in-frame ones, with some missing. The sample lists about 110,000 clones, 90% seen once, with 0.34% in the top ten. The sequence was obtained from a human donor who received a combined kidney and bone marrow transplant. Sequencing used CD4+ T cells from blood, obtained before the transplant. The chain has TRBV27 and TRBJ2-7; a weak D match, TRBD1 (6 bases). The CDR3 sequence is CASRGNREGIRRENEQYF. The CDR3 DNA reads TGTGCCAGCAGGGGTAACAGGGAAGGTATTCGCCGAGAAAACGAGCAGTACTTC.